The T cell receptor (beta chain) described here comes from a study of PD-1 blockade in mismatch repair-deficient tumors. Sequencing was performed with immunoSEQ multiplex PCR; in TCRdb, only in-frame clones are kept and a portion is missing. The sample contains around 52,000 clones, over 75% of which appear only once. Specimen: peripheral blood, collected roughly 20 weeks after starting pembrolizumab. The TCR comes from an adult with mismatch repair-deficient cancer.

The CDR3 sequence is CATTTGSNQPQHF. The CDR3 DNA reads as TGTGCCACCACAACAGGGAGCAATCAGCCCCAGCATTTT. The rearrangement links TRBV6-5 to TRBJ1-5, with a weak D call TRBD1 (6 bases). CDR3 size: 13 residues. Germline CDR1 is MNHEY and CDR2 is SVGAGI. Trimming shortened V by 10 bases and J by 1 base, and 11 bases separated the two germline ends.